This TCR beta chain was retrieved from a study of blood T cell repertoires in COVID-19. Looking at the study overall: COVID-19 samples, acute and convalescent, were from the United States, Italy and Spain.

Original data processing: From reference gene primer amplification, estimates of nucleated cell counts were derived. The protocol was immunoSEQ multiplex PCR, while the TCRdb copy is restricted to in-frame clones and leaves out a portion. V and J calls and clone size follow that table, whereas D and trimming were derived from the DNA. The sample lists 250,000 to 300,000 clones, around 89% occurring once. Per germline, CDR1 SGHRS and CDR2 YFSETQ. The CDR3 contains 14 residues. V gave up 2 bases and J gave up 4 bases, with 12 bases separating them. The TCR comes from a woman aged 60-70 years in a cohort exposed to, infected with or recovered from COVID-19 (not recorded which). The rearrangement links TRBV5-1 to TRBJ2-5; tentatively, D is TRBD1 (5 bases). Source material: PBMCs or T cells enriched from blood (not recorded which). In DNA form, the CDR3 reads TGCGCCAGCAGCTTAGGGGAAAGCCGAGAGACCCAGTACTTC. Amino acid sequence: CASSLGESRETQYF.